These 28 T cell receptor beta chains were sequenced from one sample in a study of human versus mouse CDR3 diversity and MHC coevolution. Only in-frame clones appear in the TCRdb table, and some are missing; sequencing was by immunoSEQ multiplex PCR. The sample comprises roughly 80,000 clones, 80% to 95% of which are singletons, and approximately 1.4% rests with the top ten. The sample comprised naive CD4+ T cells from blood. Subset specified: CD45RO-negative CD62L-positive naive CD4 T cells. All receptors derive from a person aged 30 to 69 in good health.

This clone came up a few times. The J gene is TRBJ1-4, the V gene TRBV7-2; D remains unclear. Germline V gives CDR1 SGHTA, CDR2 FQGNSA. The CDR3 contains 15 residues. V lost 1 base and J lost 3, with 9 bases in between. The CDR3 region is CASSLVAVANEKLFF. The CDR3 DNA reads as TGTGCCAGCAGCTTAGTGGCAGTGGCTAATGAAAAACTGTTTTTT.

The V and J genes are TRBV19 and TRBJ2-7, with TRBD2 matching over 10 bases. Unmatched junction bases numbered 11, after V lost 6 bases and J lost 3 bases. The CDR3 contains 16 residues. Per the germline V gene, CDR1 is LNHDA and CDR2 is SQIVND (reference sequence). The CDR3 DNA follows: TGTGCCAGTAGCAAGGGCCCAGCGGGAGGGGGCTACGAGCAGTACTTC. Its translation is CASSKGPAGGGYEQYF.

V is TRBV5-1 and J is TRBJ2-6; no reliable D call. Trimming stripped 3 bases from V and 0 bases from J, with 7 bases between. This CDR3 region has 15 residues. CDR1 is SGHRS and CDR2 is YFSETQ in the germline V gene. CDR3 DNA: TGCGCCAGCAGCTCCCTAATCTCTGGGGCCAACGTCCTGACTTTC. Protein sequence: CASSSLISGANVLTF.

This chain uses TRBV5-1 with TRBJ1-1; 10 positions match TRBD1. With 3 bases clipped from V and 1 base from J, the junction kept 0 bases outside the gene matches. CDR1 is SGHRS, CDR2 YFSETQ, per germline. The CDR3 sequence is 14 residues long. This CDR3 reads CASSWDRGNTEAFF. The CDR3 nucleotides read TGCGCCAGCAGCTGGGACAGGGGGAACACTGAAGCTTTCTTT. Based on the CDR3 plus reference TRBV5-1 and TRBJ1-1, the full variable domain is KAGVTQTPRYLIKTRGQQVTLSCSPISGHRSVSWYQQTPGQGLQFLFEYFSETQRNKGNFPGRFSGRQFSNSRSEMNVSTLELGDSALYLCASSWDRGNTEAFFGQGTRLTVV.

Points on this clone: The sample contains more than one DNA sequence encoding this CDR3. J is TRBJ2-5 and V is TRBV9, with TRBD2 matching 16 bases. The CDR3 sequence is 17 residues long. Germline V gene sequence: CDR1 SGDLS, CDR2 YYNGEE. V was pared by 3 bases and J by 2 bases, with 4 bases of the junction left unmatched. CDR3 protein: CASSAGLAGGGQETQYF. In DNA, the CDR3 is TGTGCCAGCAGCGCGGGACTAGCGGGAGGGGGGCAAGAGACCCAGTACTTC.

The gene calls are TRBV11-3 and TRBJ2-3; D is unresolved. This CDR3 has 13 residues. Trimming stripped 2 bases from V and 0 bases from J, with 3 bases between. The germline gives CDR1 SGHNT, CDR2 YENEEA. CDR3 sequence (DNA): TGTGCCAGCAGCTTACTCAGCACAGATACGCAGTATTTT. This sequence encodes CASSLLSTDTQYF.

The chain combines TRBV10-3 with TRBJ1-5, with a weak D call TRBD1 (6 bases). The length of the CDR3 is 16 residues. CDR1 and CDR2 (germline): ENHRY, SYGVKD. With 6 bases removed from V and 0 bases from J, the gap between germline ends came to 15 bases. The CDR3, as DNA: TGTGCCATCAGCGATAGTAAACAGGGTAGCAATCAGCCCCAGCATTTT. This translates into CAISDSKQGSNQPQHF.

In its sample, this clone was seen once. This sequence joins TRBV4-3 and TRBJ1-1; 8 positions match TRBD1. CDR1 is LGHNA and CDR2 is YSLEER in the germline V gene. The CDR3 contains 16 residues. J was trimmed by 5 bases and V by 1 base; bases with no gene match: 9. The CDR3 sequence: CASSQGAGGRRTEAFF. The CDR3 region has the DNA TGCGCCAGCAGCCAAGGAGCAGGGGGCAGGCGGACTGAAGCTTTCTTT.

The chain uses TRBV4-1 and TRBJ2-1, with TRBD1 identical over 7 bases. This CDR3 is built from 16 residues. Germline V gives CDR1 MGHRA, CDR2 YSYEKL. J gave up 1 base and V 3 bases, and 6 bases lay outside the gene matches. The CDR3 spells CASSHSGTASYNEQFF. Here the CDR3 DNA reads TGCGCCAGCAGCCACTCCGGGACAGCATCCTACAATGAGCAGTTCTTC.

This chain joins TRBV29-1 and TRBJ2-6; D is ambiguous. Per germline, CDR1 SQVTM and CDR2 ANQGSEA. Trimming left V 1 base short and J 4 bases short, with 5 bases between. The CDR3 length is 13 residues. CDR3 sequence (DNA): TGCAGCGTTGAAGGCGTGGGGGCCAACGTCCTGACTTTC. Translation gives CSVEGVGANVLTF.

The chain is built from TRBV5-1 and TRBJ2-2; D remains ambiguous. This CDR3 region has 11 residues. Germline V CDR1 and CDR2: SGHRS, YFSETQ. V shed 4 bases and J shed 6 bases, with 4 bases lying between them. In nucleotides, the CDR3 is TGCGCCAGCAGCAGCGCCGGGGAGCTGTTTTTT. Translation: CASSSAGELFF.

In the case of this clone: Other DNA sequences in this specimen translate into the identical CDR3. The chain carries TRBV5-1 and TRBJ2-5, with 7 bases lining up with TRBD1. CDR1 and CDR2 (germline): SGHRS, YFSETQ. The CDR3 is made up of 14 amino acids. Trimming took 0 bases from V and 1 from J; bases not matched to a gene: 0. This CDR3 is CASSLGQGQETQYF. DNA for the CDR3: TGCGCCAGCAGCTTGGGACAGGGCCAAGAGACCCAGTACTTC.

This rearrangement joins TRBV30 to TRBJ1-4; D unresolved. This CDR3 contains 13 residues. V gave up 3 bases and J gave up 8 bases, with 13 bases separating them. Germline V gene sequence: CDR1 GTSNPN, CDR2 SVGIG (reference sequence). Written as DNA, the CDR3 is TGTGCCTGGAGGACGGCGCCCGGGGAAAAACTGTTTTTT. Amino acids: CAWRTAPGEKLFF.

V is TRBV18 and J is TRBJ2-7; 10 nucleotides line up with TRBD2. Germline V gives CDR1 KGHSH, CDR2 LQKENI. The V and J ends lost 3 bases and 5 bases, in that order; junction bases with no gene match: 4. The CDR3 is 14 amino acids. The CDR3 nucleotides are TGTGCCAGCTCACCCGGGACTAGCGAACACGAGCAGTACTTC. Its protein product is CASSPGTSEHEQYF.

The CDR3, as DNA: TGTGCCAGCAGTATAAATCAGGGGACGTACGAGCAGTACTTC. Its translation: CASSINQGTYEQYF. The chain carries TRBV6-6 and TRBJ2-7; D perhaps matches TRBD1 (6 bases). The V gene's germline CDR1 is MNHNY and CDR2 SVGAGI (reference sequence). The CDR3 is 14 amino acids. V dropped 5 bases and J dropped 4 bases, with 15 bases sitting between them.

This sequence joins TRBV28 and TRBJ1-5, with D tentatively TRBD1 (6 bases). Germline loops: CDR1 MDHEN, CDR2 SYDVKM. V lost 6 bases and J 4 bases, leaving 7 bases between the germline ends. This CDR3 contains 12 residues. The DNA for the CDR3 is TGTGCCAGCAGAGGGACAAATCAGCCCCAGCATTTT. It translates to CASRGTNQPQHF.

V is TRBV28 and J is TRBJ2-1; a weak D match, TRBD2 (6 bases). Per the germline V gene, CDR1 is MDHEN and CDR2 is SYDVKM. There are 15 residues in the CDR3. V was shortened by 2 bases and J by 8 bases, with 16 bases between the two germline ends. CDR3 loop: CASSLLAPAGHEQFF. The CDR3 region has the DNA TGTGCCAGCAGTTTACTAGCCCCAGCGGGCCATGAGCAGTTCTTC.

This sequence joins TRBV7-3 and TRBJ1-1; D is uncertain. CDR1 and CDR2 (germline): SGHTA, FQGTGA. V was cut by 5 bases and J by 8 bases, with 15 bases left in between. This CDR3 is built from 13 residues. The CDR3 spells CASSPRGSGEAFF. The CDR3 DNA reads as TGTGCCAGCAGCCCCCGAGGATCCGGAGAAGCTTTCTTT.

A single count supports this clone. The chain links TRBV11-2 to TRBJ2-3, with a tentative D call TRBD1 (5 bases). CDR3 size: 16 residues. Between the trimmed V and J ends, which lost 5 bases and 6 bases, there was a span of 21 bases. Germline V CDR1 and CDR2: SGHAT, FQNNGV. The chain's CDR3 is CASSPAGRTIPDTQYF. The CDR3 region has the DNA TGTGCCAGCAGCCCCGCAGGGCGGACAATCCCCGATACGCAGTATTTT.

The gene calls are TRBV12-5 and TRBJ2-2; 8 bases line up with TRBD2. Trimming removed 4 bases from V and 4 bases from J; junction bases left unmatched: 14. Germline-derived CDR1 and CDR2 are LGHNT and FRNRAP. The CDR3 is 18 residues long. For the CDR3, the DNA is TGTGCTAGTGGTTCCCTCCCAGCGGGAGTGGGTCTCACCGGGGAGCTGTTTTTT. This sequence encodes CASGSLPAGVGLTGELFF.

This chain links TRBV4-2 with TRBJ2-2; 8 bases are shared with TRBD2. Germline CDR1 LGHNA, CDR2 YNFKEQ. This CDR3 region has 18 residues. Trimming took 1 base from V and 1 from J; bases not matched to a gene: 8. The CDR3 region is CASSQVFGREVNTGELFF. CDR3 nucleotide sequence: TGTGCCAGCAGCCAAGTTTTCGGGCGGGAGGTGAACACCGGGGAGCTGTTTTTT.

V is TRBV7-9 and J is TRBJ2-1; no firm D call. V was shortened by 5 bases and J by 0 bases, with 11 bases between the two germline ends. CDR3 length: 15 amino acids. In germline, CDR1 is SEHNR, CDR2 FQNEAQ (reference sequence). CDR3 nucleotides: TGTGCCAGCAGCCCTGACTGGAGCTCCTACAATGAGCAGTTCTTC. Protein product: CASSPDWSSYNEQFF.

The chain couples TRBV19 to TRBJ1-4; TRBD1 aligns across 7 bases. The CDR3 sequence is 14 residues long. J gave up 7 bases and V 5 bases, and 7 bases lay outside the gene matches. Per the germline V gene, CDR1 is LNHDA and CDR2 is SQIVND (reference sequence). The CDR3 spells CASSDRDRGEKLFF. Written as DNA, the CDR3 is TGTGCCAGTAGTGACCGGGACAGAGGTGAAAAACTGTTTTTT.

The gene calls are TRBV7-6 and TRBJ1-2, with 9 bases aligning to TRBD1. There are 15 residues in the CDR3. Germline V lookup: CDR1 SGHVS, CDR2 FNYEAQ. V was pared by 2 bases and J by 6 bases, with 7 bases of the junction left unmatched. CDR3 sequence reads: CASSLSRTGGDGYTF. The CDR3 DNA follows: TGTGCCAGCAGCTTATCACGAACAGGGGGCGATGGCTACACCTTC.

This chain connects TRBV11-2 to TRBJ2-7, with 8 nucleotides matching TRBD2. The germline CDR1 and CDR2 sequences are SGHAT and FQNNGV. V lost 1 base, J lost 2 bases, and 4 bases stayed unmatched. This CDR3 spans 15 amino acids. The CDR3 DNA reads TGTGCCAGCAGCTTAGGTGTCGGGAGGGCCTACGAGCAGTACTTC. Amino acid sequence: CASSLGVGRAYEQYF. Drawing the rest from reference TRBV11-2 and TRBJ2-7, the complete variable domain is EAGVAQSPRYKIIEKRQSVAFWCNPISGHATLYWYQQILGQGPKLLIQFQNNGVVDDSQLPKDRFSAERLKGVDSTLKIQPAKLEDSAVYLCASSLGVGRAYEQYFGPGTRLTVT.

DNA of the CDR3: TGTGCCAGCTCACCGGTGGCGGGCGAAGCTTTCTTT. Residues: CASSPVAGEAFF. The chain uses TRBV18 and TRBJ1-1; the D is unclear. V gave up 3 bases and J gave up 8 bases, with 10 bases separating them. The germline V gene encodes CDR1 KGHSH and CDR2 LQKENI. This CDR3 comprises 12 residues.

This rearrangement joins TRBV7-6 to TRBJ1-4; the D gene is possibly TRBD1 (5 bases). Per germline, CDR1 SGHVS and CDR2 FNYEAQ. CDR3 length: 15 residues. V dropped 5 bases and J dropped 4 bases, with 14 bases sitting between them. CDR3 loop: CASSPGVSRNEKLFF. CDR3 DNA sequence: TGTGCCAGCAGCCCGGGGGTCAGCCGTAATGAAAAACTGTTTTTT.

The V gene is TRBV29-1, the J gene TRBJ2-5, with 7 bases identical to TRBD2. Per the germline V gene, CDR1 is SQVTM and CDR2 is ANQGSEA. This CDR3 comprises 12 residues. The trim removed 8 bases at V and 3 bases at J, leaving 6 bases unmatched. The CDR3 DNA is TGCAGCCTCGGGCTAGCGGAAGAGACCCAGTACTTC. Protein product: CSLGLAEETQYF.